This T cell receptor (beta chain) was sequenced during a study of memory CD4+ T cells and cytomegalovirus serostatus. The data were produced by immunoSEQ multiplex PCR, yet TCRdb's version contains in-frame clones alone and is incomplete. This repertoire shows roughly 67,000 clones, roughly 76% found once; its top ten account for about 4.7%. Remarks on this clone: Other DNA sequences in the sample encode the same CDR3.

The CDR3 runs to 14 residues. Trimming removed 5 bases from V and 7 bases from J, with 18 bases in between. Germline CDR1 MNHEY, CDR2 SVGAGI. Single viable CD3+CD4+CD8-CD45RO+ cells were sorted as the memory CD4+ T cells. V is TRBV6-5 and J is TRBJ2-7; TRBD1 is a possible D gene (9 bases). This TCR was recovered from an adult in good health and CMV-seropositive. The sequenced material came from memory CD4+ T cells from blood. The DNA for the CDR3 is TGTGCCAGCAGTACCGGGACAGGGACTAGTGAGCAGTACTTC. Amino acids: CASSTGTGTSEQYF.